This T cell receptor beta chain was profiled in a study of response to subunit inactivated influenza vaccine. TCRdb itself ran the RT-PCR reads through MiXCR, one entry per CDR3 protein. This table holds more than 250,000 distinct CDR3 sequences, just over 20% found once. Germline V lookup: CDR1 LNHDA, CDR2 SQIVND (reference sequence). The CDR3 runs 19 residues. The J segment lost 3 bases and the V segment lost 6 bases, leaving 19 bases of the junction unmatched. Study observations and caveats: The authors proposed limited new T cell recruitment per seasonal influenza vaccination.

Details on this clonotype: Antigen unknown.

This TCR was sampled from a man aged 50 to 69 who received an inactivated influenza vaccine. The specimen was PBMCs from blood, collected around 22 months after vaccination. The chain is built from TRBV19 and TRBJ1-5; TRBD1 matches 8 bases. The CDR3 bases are TGTGCCAGTAGGAAATTCGGACAGGGCGGATTAAGTCCCAATCAGCCCCAGCATTTT. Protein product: CASRKFGQGGLSPNQPQHF.